This entry features one TCR beta chain sequence. What it recognizes is unknown. This specimen comes from a study of T-cell memory formation after mild COVID-19. TCR alpha and TCR beta cDNA libraries carrying sample barcodes and UMIs came from 5'RACE with constant-segment primers. TCRdb redid the calling of the 5' RACE reads with MiXCR, one entry per CDR3 protein. The table has a few hundred thousand distinct CDR3 sequences, 25% to 30% seen once. General study findings and limits: Cross-reactive memory appears to have joined, as suggested by some responding clones showing up in pre-infection memory. Chiefly within CM and EM were the contracting CD4+ clones; CD8+ ones were within EMRA. Whereas later expanders leaned CD4+, clones contracting day 15 to 85 showed a balanced CD4/CD8 makeup.

The germline gives CDR1 SGHNT, CDR2 YENEEA. Trimming cost V 5 bases and J 5 bases, with 18 bases left between them. This CDR3 is built from 15 residues. The chain combines TRBV11-3 with TRBJ1-2; a weak D match, TRBD1 (6 bases). This receptor was obtained from an adult woman who had mild COVID-19 (a few samples of this study predate the infection). Cell type and time point are not known. The sample was PBMCs or a T cell subset sorted from them (not recorded which). The CDR3 here is CASSPSWRGAYGYTF. The CDR3 coding sequence is TGTGCCAGCAGCCCATCGTGGCGGGGGGCGTATGGCTACACCTTC.